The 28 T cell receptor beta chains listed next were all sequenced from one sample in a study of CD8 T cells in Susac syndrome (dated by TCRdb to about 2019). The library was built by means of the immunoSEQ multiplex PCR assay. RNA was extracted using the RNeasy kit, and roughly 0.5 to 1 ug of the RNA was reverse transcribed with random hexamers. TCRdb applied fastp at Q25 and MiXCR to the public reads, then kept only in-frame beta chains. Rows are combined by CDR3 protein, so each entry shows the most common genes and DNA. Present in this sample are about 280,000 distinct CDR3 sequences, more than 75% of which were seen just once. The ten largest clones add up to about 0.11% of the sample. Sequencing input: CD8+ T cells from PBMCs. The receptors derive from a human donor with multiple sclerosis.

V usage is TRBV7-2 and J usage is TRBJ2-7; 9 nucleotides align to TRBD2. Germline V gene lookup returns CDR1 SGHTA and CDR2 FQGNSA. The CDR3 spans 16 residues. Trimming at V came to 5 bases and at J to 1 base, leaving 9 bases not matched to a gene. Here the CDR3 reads CASSVTRLAGSYEQYF. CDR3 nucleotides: TGTGCCAGCAGCGTCACCAGGCTAGCGGGGTCCTACGAGCAGTACTTC.

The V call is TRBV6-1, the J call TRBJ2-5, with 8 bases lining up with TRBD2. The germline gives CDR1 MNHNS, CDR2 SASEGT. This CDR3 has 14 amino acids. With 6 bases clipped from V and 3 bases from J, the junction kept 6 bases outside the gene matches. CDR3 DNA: TGTGCCAGCAGCTCAGCGGGGGAGGAAGAGACCCAGTACTTC. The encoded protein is CASSSAGEEETQYF.

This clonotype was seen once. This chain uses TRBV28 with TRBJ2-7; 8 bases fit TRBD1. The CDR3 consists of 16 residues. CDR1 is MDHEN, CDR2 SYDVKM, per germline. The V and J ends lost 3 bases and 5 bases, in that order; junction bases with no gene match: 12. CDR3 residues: CASSLMRRDRYHEQYF. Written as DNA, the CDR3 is TGTGCCAGCAGTTTGATGCGCCGGGACAGGTATCACGAGCAGTACTTC. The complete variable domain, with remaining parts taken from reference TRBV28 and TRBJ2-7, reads DVKVTQSSRYLVKRTGEKVFLECVQDMDHENMFWYRQDPGLGLRLIYFSYDVKMKEKGDIPEGYSVSREKKERFSLILESASTNQTSMYLCASSLMRRDRYHEQYFGPGTRLTVT.

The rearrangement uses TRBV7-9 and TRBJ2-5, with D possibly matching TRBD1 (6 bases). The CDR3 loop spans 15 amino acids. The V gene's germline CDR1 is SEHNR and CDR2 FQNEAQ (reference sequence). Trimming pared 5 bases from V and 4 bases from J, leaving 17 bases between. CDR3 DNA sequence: TGTGCCAGCAGCCCCAGGGACATCAACCCAGAGACCCAGTACTTC. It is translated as CASSPRDINPETQYF.

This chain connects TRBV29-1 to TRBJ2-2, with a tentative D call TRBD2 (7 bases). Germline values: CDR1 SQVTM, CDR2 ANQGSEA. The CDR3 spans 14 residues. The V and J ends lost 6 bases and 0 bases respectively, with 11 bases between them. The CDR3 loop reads CSVGGPSNTGELFF. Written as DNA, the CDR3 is TGCAGCGTCGGGGGGCCCTCGAACACCGGGGAGCTGTTTTTT.

The CDR3 nucleotides are TGTGCCAGCAGGTCCCTAGCGGGAGGGCTCTACAATGAGCAGTTCTTC. It encodes CASRSLAGGLYNEQFF. The chain has TRBV7-8 and TRBJ2-1, with 12 bases fitting TRBD2. This CDR3 is 16 amino acids long. With 6 bases clipped from V and 3 bases from J, the junction kept 6 bases outside the gene matches. Germline V gene lookup returns CDR1 SGHVS and CDR2 FQNEAQ.

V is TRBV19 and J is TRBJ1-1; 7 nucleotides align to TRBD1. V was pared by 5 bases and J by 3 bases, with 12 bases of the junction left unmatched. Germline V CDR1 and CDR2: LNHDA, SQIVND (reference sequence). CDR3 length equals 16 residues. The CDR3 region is CASSSFDRAYDTEAFF. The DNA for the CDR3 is TGTGCCAGTAGTTCCTTCGACAGGGCTTACGACACTGAAGCTTTCTTT. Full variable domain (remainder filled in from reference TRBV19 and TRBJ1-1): DGGITQSPKYLFRKEGQNVTLSCEQNLNHDAMYWYRQDPGQGLRLIYYSQIVNDFQKGDIAEGYSVSREKKESFPLTVTSAQKNPTAFYLCASSSFDRAYDTEAFFGQGTRLTVV.

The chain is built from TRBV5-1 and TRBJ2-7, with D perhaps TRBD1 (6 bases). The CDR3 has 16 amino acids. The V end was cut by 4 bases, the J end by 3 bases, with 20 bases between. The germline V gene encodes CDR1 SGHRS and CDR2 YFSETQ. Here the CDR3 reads CASSQDPTGSGYEQYF. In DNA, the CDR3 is TGCGCCAGCAGCCAGGACCCCACAGGGTCCGGCTACGAGCAGTACTTC.

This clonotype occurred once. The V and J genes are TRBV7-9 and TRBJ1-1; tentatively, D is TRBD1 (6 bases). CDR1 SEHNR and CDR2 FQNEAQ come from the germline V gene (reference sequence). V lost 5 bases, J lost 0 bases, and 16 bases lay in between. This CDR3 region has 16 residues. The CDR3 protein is CASSLVGQIMNTEAFF. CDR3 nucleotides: TGTGCCAGCAGCCTAGTAGGACAGATAATGAACACTGAAGCTTTCTTT.

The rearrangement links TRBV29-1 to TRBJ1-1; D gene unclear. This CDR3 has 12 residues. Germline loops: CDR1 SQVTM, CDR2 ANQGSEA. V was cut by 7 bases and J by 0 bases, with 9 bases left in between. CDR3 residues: CSASRMNTEAFF. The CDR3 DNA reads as TGCAGCGCCAGTAGGATGAACACTGAAGCTTTCTTT.

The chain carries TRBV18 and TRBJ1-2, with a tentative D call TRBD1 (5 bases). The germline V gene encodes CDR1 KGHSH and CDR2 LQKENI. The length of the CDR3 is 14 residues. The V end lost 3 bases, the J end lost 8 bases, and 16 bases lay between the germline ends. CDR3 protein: CASSPGAASMGYTF. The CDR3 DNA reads TGTGCCAGCTCACCTGGGGCGGCCTCTATGGGCTACACCTTC. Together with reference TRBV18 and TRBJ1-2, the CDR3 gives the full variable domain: NAGVMQNPRHLVRRRGQEARLRCSPMKGHSHVYWYRQLPEEGLKFMVYLQKENIIDESGMPKERFSAEFPKEGPSILRIQQVVRGDSAAYFCASSPGAASMGYTFGSGTRLTVV.

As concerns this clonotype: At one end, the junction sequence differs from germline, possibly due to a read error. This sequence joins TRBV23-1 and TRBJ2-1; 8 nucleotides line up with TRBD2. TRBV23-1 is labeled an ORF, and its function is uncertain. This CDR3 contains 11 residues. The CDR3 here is CASSQSSSGCF. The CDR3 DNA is TGCGCCAGCAGTCAATCGTCTAGCGGGTGCTTC.

The CDR3 region has the DNA TGTGCCAGCAGTTACAGGACCGTCGCTCCGATGCCCCAGCATTTT. Residues: CASSYRTVAPMPQHF. V is TRBV27 and J is TRBJ1-5; a possible D gene is TRBD1 (5 bases). This CDR3 has 15 residues. From germline, CDR1 is MNHEY and CDR2 SMNVEV (reference sequence). Trimming took 4 bases from V and 9 from J, leaving 19 bases between them.

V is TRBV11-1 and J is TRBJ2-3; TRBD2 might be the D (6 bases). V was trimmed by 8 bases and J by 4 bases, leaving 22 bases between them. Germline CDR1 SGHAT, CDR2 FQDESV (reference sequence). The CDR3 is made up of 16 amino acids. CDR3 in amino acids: CASLDGDGGSADTQYF. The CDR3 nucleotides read TGTGCCAGCTTAGATGGCGACGGGGGTTCGGCAGATACGCAGTATTTT.

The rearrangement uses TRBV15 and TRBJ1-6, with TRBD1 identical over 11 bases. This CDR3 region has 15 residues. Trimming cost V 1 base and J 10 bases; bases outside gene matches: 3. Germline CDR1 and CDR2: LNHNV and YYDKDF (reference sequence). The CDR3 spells CATSRGTGGDSPLHF. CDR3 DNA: TGTGCCACCAGCAGAGGGACAGGGGGCGACTCACCCCTCCACTTT. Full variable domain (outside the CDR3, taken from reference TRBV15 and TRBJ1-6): DAMVIQNPRYQVTQFGKPVTLSCSQTLNHNVMYWYQQKSSQAPKLLFHYYDKDFNNEADTPDNFQSRRPNTSFCFLDIRSPGLGDTAMYLCATSRGTGGDSPLHFGNGTRLTVT.

The CDR3 reads CASSFIIPNRDHGYTF. In DNA, the CDR3 is TGTGCCAGCAGTTTCATCATCCCTAACAGAGACCATGGCTACACCTTC. The gene calls are TRBV6-5 and TRBJ1-2, with D unresolved. CDR3 length: 16 residues. Germline V lookup: CDR1 MNHEY, CDR2 SVGAGI. The germline V and J ends were trimmed by 4 bases and 6 bases, with 21 bases remaining between them.

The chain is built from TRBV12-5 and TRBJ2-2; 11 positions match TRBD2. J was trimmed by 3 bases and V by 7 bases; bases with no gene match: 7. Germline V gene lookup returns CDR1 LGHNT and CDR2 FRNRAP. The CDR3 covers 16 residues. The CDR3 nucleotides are TGTGCTAGTGCTCTTAGCGGGAGGGTACACACCGGGGAGCTGTTTTTT. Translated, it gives CASALSGRVHTGELFF.

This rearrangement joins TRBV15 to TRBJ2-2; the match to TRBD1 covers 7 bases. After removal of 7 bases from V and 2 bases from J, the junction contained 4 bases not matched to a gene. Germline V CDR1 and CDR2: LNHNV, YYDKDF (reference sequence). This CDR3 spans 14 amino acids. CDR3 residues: CATNGQVNTGELFF. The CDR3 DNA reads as TGTGCCACCAATGGACAGGTTAACACCGGGGAGCTGTTTTTT.

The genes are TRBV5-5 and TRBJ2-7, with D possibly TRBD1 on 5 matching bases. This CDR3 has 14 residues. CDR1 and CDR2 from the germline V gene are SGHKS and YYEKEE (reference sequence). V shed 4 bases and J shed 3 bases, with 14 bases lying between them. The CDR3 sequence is CASSPDSAYYEQYF. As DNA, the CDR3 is TGTGCCAGCAGCCCAGACAGTGCCTACTACGAGCAGTACTTC.

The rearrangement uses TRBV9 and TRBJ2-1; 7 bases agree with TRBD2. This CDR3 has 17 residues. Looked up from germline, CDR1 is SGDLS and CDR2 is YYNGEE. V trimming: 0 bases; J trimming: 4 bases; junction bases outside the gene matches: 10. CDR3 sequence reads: CASSVGFGGRSYNEQFF. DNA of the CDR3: TGTGCCAGCAGCGTAGGCTTTGGCGGGAGATCTTACAATGAGCAGTTCTTC. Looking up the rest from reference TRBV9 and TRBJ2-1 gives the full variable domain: DSGVTQTPKHLITATGQRVTLRCSPRSGDLSVYWYQQSLDQGLQFLIQYYNGEERAKGNILERFSAQQFPDLHSELNLSSLELGDSALYFCASSVGFGGRSYNEQFFGPGTRLTVL.

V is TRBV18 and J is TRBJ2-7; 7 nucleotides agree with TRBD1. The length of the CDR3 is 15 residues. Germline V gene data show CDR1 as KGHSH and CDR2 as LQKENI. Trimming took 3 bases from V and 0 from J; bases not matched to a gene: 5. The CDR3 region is CASSPRQGDSYEQYF. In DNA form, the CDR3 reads TGTGCCAGCTCACCTAGGCAGGGGGACTCCTACGAGCAGTACTTC. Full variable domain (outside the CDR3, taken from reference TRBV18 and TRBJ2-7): NAGVMQNPRHLVRRRGQEARLRCSPMKGHSHVYWYRQLPEEGLKFMVYLQKENIIDESGMPKERFSAEFPKEGPSILRIQQVVRGDSAAYFCASSPRQGDSYEQYFGPGTRLTVT.

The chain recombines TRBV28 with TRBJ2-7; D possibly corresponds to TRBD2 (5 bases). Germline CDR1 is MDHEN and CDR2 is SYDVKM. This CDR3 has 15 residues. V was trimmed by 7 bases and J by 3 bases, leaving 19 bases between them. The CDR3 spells CASKLTTTSYYEQYF. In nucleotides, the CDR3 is TGTGCCAGCAAATTGACTACAACGAGCTACTACGAGCAGTACTTC.

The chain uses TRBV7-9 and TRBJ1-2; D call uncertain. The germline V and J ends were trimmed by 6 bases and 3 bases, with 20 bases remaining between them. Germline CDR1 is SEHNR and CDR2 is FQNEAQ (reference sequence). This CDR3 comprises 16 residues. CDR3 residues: CASSFSDKAVHYGYTF. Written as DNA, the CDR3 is TGTGCCAGCAGTTTCTCCGACAAGGCGGTACACTATGGCTACACCTTC. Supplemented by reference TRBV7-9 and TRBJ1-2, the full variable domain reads DTGVSQNPRHKITKRGQNVTFRCDPISEHNRLYWYRQTLGQGPEFLTYFQNEAQLEKSRLLSDRFSAERPKGSFSTLEIQRTEQGDSAMYLCASSFSDKAVHYGYTFGSGTRLTVV.

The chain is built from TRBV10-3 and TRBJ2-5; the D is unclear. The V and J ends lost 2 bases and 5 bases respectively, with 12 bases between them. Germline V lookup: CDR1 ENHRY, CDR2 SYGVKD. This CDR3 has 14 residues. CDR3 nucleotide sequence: TGTGCCATCAGTGAGGGGCTAGTCGGCGAGACCCAGTACTTC. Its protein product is CAISEGLVGETQYF.

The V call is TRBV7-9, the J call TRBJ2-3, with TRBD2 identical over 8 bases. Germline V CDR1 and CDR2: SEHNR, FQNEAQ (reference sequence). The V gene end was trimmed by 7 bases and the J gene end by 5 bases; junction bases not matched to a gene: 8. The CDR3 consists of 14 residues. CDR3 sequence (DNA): TGTGCCAGCAATCGGCAAAGCGGGAGAGATACGCAGTATTTT. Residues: CASNRQSGRDTQYF.

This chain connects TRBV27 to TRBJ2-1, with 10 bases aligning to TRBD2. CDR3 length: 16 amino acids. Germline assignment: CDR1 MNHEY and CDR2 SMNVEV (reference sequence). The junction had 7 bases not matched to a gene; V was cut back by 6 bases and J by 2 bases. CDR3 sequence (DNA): TGTGCCAGCAGATTTCTAGCGGGGGATGCCTACAATGAGCAGTTCTTC. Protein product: CASRFLAGDAYNEQFF.

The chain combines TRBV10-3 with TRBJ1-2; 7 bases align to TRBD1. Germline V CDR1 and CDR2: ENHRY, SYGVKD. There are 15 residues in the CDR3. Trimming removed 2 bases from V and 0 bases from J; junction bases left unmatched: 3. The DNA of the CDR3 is TGTGCCATCAGTGAGAACAGGGGATCTAACTATGGCTACACCTTC. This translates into CAISENRGSNYGYTF.

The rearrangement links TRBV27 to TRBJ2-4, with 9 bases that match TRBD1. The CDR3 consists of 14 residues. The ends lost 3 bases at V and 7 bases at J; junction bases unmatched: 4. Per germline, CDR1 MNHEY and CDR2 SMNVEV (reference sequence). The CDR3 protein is CASSFRQGENIQYF. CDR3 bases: TGTGCCAGCAGTTTTAGACAGGGGGAGAACATTCAGTACTTC.